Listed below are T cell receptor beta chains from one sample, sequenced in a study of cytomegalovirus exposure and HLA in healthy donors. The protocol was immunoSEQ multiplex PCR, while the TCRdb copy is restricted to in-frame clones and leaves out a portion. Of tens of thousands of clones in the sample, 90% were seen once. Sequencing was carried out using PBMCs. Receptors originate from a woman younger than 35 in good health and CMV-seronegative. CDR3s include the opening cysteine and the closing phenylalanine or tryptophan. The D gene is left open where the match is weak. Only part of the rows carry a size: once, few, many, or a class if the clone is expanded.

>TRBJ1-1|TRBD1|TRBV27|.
TGTGCCAGCAGTTTATCGGTCAGGGGGCGATTCCAAGCTTTCTTT
CASSLSVRGRFQAFF
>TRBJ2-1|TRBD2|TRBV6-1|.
TGTGCGCATGCGTCTAGCGGGAGCCCCGAACAGTTCTTC
CAHASSGSPEQFF
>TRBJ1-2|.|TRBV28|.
TGTGCCGGCCAGGGGCAGGGTGGGGGCTACACCTTC
CAGQGQGGGYTF
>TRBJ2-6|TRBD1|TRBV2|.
TGTGCCAGCCGGACAGGGGCATCTGGGGCCAACGTCCTGACTTTC
CASRTGASGANVLTF
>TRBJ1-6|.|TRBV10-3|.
TGTGCCATCAGTGATAATAATTCACCCCTCCACTTT
CAISDNNSPLHF
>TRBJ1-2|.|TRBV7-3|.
TGTGCCAGCAGCTTAACAGGGGGCTATGGCTACACCTTC
CASSLTGGYGYTF
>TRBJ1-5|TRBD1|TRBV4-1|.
TGCGCCAGCAGCCAAGATAGGGGACAGGGGGCGCCTGGGCAGCCCCAGCATTTT
CASSQDRGQGAPGQPQHF
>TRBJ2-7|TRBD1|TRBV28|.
TGTGCCAGCAGGACAGGGGGGGCTACCTCCTACGAGCAGTACTTC
CASRTGGATSYEQYF
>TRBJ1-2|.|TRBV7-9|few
TGTGCCAGCAGCTTGATCGGTCATAACTATGGCTACACCTTC
CASSLIGHNYGYTF
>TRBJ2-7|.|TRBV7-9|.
TGTGCCAGCAGCTTAGCGCTGGGGGCGCAGACCTACGAGCAGTACTTC
CASSLALGAQTYEQYF
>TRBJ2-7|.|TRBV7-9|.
TGTGCCAGCAGCCCGGACAAGCCCTACGAGCAGTACTTC
CASSPDKPYEQYF
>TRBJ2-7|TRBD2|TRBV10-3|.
TGTGCCATCAGTAAGGGACTAGCGGGAGCCTACGAGCAGTACTTC
CAISKGLAGAYEQYF
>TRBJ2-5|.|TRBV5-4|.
TGTGCCAGCAGCCGACGGGCAGGGAACCAAGAGACCCAGTACTTC
CASSRRAGNQETQYF
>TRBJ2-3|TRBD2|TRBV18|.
TGTGCCAGCTCATTTACCGTGACTAGCGGGGTTACGCAGTATTTT
CASSFTVTSGVTQYF
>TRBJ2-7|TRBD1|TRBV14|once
TGTGCCAGCAGCCAAGTGCCAGGACAGGTCTCCTACGAGCAGTACTTC
CASSQVPGQVSYEQYF
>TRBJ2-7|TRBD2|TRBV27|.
TGTGCCAGCAGTTTTCTAGCGGGAGGGTCCTACGAGCAGTACTTC
CASSFLAGGSYEQYF
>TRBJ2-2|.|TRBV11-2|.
TGTGCCAGCAGCCCACGGAGCCAGAACACCGGGGAGCTGTTTTTT
CASSPRSQNTGELFF
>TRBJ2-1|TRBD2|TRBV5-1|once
TGCGCCAGCAGCTTTAGCGGGGTTGCCTCCTACAATGAGCAGTTCTTC
CASSFSGVASYNEQFF
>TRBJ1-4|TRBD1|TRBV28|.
TGTGCCAGCAGTTCTTTGGACAGGGTTGATGAAAAACTGTTTTTT
CASSSLDRVDEKLFF
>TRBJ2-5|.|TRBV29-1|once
TGCAGCGTTGACGTCGGAAGAGGAGAGACCCAGTACTTC
CSVDVGRGETQYF
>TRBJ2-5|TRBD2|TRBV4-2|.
TGTGCCAGCAGCCACGAAAATATAGGGACTAGCGGGAAAGAGACCCAGTACTTC
CASSHENIGTSGKETQYF
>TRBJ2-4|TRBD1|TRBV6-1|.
TGTGCCAGCATAGGACAGGGGGCCAAAAACATTCAGTACTTC
CASIGQGAKNIQYF
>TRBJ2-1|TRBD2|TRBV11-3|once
TGTGCCAGCAGCTTAGTTGCGGGAGCCTACAATGAGCAGTTCTTC
CASSLVAGAYNEQFF
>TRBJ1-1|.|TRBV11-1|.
TGTGCCAGCAGCTTACAGGGGAACACTGAAGCTTTCTTT
CASSLQGNTEAFF
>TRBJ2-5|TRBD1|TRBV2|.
TGTGCCAGCAGTTTTATACCTGAGACAGGGGGCAGCGAGACCCAGTACTTC
CASSFIPETGGSETQYF
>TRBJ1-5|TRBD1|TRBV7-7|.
TGTGCCAGCAGCCATTACCTGAACCGGGACAGGGCCATTATAAGCAATCAGCCCCAGCATTTT
CASSHYLNRDRAIISNQPQHF
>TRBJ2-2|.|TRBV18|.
TGTGCCAGCTCACCGCGAGCGGACAGCGGAACAACCGGGGAGCTGTTTTTT
CASSPRADSGTTGELFF
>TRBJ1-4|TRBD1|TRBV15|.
TGTGCCACCAGCAGGCTGTGGACAGGGGGCCCTGAAAAACTGTTTTTT
CATSRLWTGGPEKLFF
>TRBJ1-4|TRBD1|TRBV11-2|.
TGTGCCAGCAGCCAGGGGGGCCCCTATAATGAAAAACTGTTTTTT
CASSQGGPYNEKLFF
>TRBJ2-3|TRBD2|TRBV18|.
TGTGCCAGCCAGACTAGCGGGAGTGGCGATACGCAGTATTTT
CASQTSGSGDTQYF
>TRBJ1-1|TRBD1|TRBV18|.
TGTGCCAGCTCGAGGGGGCAGGTGAACACTGAAGCTTTCTTT
CASSRGQVNTEAFF
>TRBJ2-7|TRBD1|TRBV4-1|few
TGCGCCAGCAGCCAAGGGACAGGGACCTACGAGCAGTACTTC
CASSQGTGTYEQYF
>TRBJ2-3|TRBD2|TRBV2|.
TGTGCCAGCAGTCCTAGCGGGAGAACAGATACGCAGTATTTT
CASSPSGRTDTQYF
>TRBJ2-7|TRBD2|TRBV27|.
TGTGCCAGCAGTCTACTAGCGGGAGTCACCTACGAGCAGTACTTC
CASSLLAGVTYEQYF
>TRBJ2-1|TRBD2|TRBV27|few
TGTGCCAGCAAGGACGCGGGGGGGAGCTCCTACAATGAGCAGTTCTTC
CASKDAGGSSYNEQFF
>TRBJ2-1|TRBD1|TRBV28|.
TGTGCCAGCAGAAGAGGACAGGGGGCTGGAGGCAATGAGCAGTTCTTC
CASRRGQGAGGNEQFF